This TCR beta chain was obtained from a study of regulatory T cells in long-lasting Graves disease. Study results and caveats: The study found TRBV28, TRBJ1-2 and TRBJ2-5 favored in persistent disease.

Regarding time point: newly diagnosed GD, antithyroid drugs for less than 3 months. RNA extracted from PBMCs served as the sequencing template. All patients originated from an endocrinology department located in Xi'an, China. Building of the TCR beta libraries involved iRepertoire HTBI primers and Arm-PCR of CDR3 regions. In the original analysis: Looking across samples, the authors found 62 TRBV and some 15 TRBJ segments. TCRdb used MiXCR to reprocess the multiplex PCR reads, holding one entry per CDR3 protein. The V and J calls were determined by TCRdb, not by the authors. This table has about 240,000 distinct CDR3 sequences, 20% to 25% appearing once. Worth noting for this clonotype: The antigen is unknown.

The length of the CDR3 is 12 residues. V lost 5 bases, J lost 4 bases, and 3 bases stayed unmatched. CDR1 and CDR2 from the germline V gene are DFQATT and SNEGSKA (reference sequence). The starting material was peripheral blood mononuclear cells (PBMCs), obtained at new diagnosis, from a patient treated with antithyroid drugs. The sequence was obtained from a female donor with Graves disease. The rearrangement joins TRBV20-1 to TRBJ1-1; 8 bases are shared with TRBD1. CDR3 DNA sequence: TGCAGTGCTCAACAGGGGGGCACTGAAGCTTTCTTT. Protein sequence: CSAQQGGTEAFF.